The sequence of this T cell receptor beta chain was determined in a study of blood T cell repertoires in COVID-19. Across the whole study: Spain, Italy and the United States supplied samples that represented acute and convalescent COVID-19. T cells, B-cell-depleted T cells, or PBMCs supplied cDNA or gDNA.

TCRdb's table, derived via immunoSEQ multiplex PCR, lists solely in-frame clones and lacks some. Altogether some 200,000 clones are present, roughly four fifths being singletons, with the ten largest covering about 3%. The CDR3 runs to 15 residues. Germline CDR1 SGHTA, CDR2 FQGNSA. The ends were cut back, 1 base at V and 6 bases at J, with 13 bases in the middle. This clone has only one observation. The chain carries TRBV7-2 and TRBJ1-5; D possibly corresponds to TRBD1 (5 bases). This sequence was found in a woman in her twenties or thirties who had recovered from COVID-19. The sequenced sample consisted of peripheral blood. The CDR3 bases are TGTGCCAGCAGCTTAGAAGGGGCAGGGATTCAGCCCCAGCATTTT. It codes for CASSLEGAGIQPQHF.